Listed below are T cell receptor beta chains from one sample, sequenced in a study of OX40 agonist ivuxolimab in advanced cancers. Data came from immunoSEQ multiplex PCR; TCRdb stores just in-frame clones and leaves some out. The table records around 61,000 clones, around 80% of them present only once. The sequenced sample was CD4+ or CD8+ T cells sorted from blood, obtained in a trial of the OX40 agonist ivuxolimab. The receptors come from an adult with an advanced solid tumor such as melanoma, head and neck, liver or kidney cancer. CDR3s include the opening cysteine and the closing phenylalanine or tryptophan. D genes are given only for firm matches. Expanded clones get a size class; other rows say once, few or many, or leave the size out.

cdr3_aa,cdr3_nt,v_call,clone_size,j_call,d_call
CASSLEGGGIYEQYF,TGCGCCAGCAGCTTGGAAGGAGGGGGCATCTACGAGCAGTACTTC,TRBV5-1,-,TRBJ2-7,-
CASSPATANGYTF,TGTGCCAGCTCACCAGCTACTGCTAATGGCTACACCTTC,TRBV18,-,TRBJ1-2,-
CASSTGGDSSYNEQFF,TGTGCCAGCAGCACCGGGGGGGACAGCTCCTACAATGAGCAGTTCTTC,TRBV5-4,-,TRBJ2-1,-
CASSLGTSTGELFF,TGTGCCAGCAGCCTAGGGACTAGCACCGGGGAGCTGTTTTTT,TRBV9,many,TRBJ2-2,TRBD2
CASSPGGFGNTIYF,TGTGCCAGTAGTCCGGGGGGCTTTGGAAACACCATATATTTT,TRBV19,-,TRBJ1-3,-
CASSPRGQTQEKLFF,TGTGCCAGTAGCCCGCGGGGCCAAACTCAAGAAAAACTGTTTTTT,TRBV19,-,TRBJ1-4,-
CASRPTGLETQYF,TGTGCCAGCAGACCGACAGGGTTAGAGACCCAGTACTTC,TRBV6-5,-,TRBJ2-5,TRBD1
CASSENRDGDQETQYF,TGTGCCAGCAGCGAAAACCGGGACGGAGACCAAGAGACCCAGTACTTC,TRBV2,once,TRBJ2-5,-
CASSDHTEAFF,TGCGCCAGCAGCGACCACACTGAAGCTTTCTTT,TRBV10-2,-,TRBJ1-1,-
CASSRGFITDTQYF,TGTGCCAGTTCGAGAGGGTTCATCACAGATACGCAGTATTTT,TRBV19,-,TRBJ2-3,-
CASNPGGGGDNEQFF,TGCGCCAGCAATCCGGGAGGCGGGGGAGACAATGAGCAGTTCTTC,TRBV5-1,-,TRBJ2-1,TRBD2
CASSQSGFYEQYF,TGTGCCAGCAGCCAATCAGGGTTCTACGAGCAGTACTTC,TRBV6-6,-,TRBJ2-7,-
CASSFMGVEEQYF,TGTGCCAGCAGCTTTATGGGTGTAGAAGAGCAGTACTTC,TRBV7-6,-,TRBJ2-7,-
CSAPVDYGYTF,TGCAGTGCTCCCGTCGACTATGGCTACACCTTC,TRBV20-1,-,TRBJ1-2,-
CASSGGNEQYF,TGTGCCAGCAGTGGGGGAAACGAGCAGTACTTC,TRBV25-1,-,TRBJ2-7,-
CASSPRGGGNNEQFF,TGCGCCAGCAGCCCCCGGGGCGGGGGAAACAATGAGCAGTTCTTC,TRBV4-3,few,TRBJ2-1,TRBD2
CASSRGQGNIQYF,TGTGCCAGCAGCAGGGGACAGGGGAACATTCAGTACTTC,TRBV6-5,-,TRBJ2-4,TRBD1
CASSGTADSNQPQHF,TGTGCCAGCAGCGGGACAGCCGATAGCAATCAGCCCCAGCATTTT,TRBV2,-,TRBJ1-5,TRBD1
CASSPGTATTTTEAFF,TGTGCCAGCAGCCCCGGGACAGCCACTACAACCACTGAAGCTTTCTTT,TRBV14,-,TRBJ1-1,TRBD1
CASSSSDRGPSYNEQFF,TGTGCCAGCAGCTCCTCGGACAGGGGGCCCTCCTACAATGAGCAGTTCTTC,TRBV13,-,TRBJ2-1,TRBD1
CASSLTDRATEAFF,TGCGCCAGCAGCTTAACGGACAGAGCCACTGAAGCTTTCTTT,TRBV5-1,-,TRBJ1-1,-
CASSFTTGGLNEQFF,TGCGCCAGCAGCTTTACTACAGGGGGGTTGAATGAGCAGTTCTTC,TRBV5-1,-,TRBJ2-1,TRBD1
CASNWEYAGNTIYF,TGTGCCAGCAACTGGGAATACGCTGGAAACACCATATATTTT,TRBV2,-,TRBJ1-3,-
CASSESMGGAYNEQFF,TGTGCCAGCAGTGAAAGTATGGGGGGAGCCTACAATGAGCAGTTCTTC,TRBV25-1,-,TRBJ2-1,-
CASSVEKNLAKNIQYF,TGTGCCAGCAGTGTTGAGAAAAATCTAGCCAAAAACATTCAGTACTTC,TRBV2,-,TRBJ2-4,-
CASSWSTGTGETQYF,TGCGCCAGCAGCTGGAGTACCGGGACTGGAGAGACCCAGTACTTC,TRBV5-1,-,TRBJ2-5,-
CATSRLGQSYEQYF,TGTGCCACCAGCAGATTGGGACAAAGCTACGAGCAGTACTTC,TRBV15,-,TRBJ2-7,-
CASSPRPQTSGKGRLFF,TGTGCCAGTAGTCCCCGCCCCCAGACTAGCGGGAAAGGTCGGCTGTTTTTT,TRBV19,-,TRBJ2-2,TRBD2
CASSLTGISTDTQYF,TGTGCCAGCAGTCTAACAGGGATTAGCACAGATACGCAGTATTTT,TRBV27,-,TRBJ2-3,-
CASSLSGGFYEQYF,TGTGCCAGCAGCTTATCCGGGGGGTTCTACGAGCAGTACTTC,TRBV7-2,-,TRBJ2-7,TRBD2
CASTGQPQETQYF,TGTGCCAGCACGGGACAGCCCCAAGAGACCCAGTACTTC,TRBV2,once,TRBJ2-5,TRBD1
CASSVEGVDGYTF,TGTGCCAGCAGCGTAGAAGGTGTTGATGGCTACACCTTC,TRBV9,few,TRBJ1-2,-
CASSFGASKNIQYF,TGTGCCAGCAGCTTTGGGGCCTCCAAAAACATTCAGTACTTC,TRBV7-9,once,TRBJ2-4,-
CASSAPGVGSPLHF,TGCGCCAGCAGTGCTCCAGGGGTGGGATCACCCCTCCACTTT,TRBV10-1,-,TRBJ1-6,-
CASSLARTRGELFF,TGTGCCAGCAGCTTGGCGCGGACTAGAGGGGAGCTGTTTTTT,TRBV5-6,-,TRBJ2-2,TRBD2
CASTVAGAAGELFF,TGTGCCAGCACCGTAGCGGGAGCGGCCGGGGAGCTGTTTTTT,TRBV2,-,TRBJ2-2,TRBD2
CASIRQGGRGDTEAFF,TGTGCCAGCATACGACAGGGAGGGCGAGGGGACACTGAAGCTTTCTTT,TRBV25-1,few,TRBJ1-1,TRBD1
CASSVGGGLVYEQYF,TGTGCCAGCAGCGTAGGGGGTGGGTTGGTGTACGAGCAGTACTTC,TRBV9,-,TRBJ2-7,-
CASSEGGETQYF,TGCGCCAGCAGCGAGGGAGGTGAGACCCAGTACTTC,TRBV5-1,-,TRBJ2-5,-
CASSDGGYGYTF,TGCGCCAGCAGTGACGGAGGATATGGCTACACCTTC,TRBV10-1,few,TRBJ1-2,-
CASSQDEGDSNQPQHF,TGCGCCAGCAGCCAAGATGAGGGGGATAGCAATCAGCCCCAGCATTTT,TRBV4-1,once,TRBJ1-5,-
CASSSTGAGNEQFF,TGTGCCAGCAGTTCGACAGGGGCGGGGAATGAGCAGTTCTTC,TRBV27,-,TRBJ2-1,TRBD1
CASMGLTGGGNEQFF,TGTGCCAGTATGGGATTGACGGGGGGCGGAAATGAGCAGTTCTTC,TRBV19,-,TRBJ2-1,-
CASSGGHTLQPQHF,TGTGCCAGCAGTGGGGGACACACTCTTCAGCCCCAGCATTTT,TRBV2,-,TRBJ1-5,-
CASSLAGGTNTGELFF,TGTGCCAGCAGCTTAGCGGGGGGGACGAACACCGGGGAGCTGTTTTTT,TRBV11-2,-,TRBJ2-2,TRBD2
CASSLDRHSHNEQFF,TGTGCCAGCAGCTTAGATCGGCACAGCCACAATGAGCAGTTCTTC,TRBV11-3,-,TRBJ2-1,-
CASSPPGPGSGNTIYF,TGTGCCAGCAGTCCACCGGGCCCGGGTTCTGGAAACACCATATATTTT,TRBV7-9,-,TRBJ1-3,-
CASSLGSSTNEKLFF,TGCGCCAGCAGCTTGGGGTCTTCAACTAATGAAAAACTGTTTTTT,TRBV5-1,-,TRBJ1-4,-
CASTGYPETQYF,TGTGCCAGCACCGGCTATCCAGAGACCCAGTACTTC,TRBV2,-,TRBJ2-5,-
CASSGTGRQNIQYF,TGTGCCAGCAGCGGGACAGGGCGTCAAAACATTCAGTACTTC,TRBV5-6,few,TRBJ2-4,TRBD1
CASSVGGSDEQFF,TGTGCCAGCAGCGTAGGTGGATCGGATGAGCAGTTCTTC,TRBV9,-,TRBJ2-1,-
CASRPAPGGHGSTIYF,TGTGCCAGCAGACCGGCCCCGGGGGGCCATGGAAGCACCATATATTTT,TRBV28,-,TRBJ1-3,-
CASSQTGGYGYTF,TGTGCCAGCAGCCAAACGGGGGGCTATGGCTACACCTTC,TRBV14,-,TRBJ1-2,-
CASGLWGFEYGYTF,TGCGCCAGCGGCCTATGGGGCTTTGAGTATGGCTACACCTTC,TRBV5-1,-,TRBJ1-2,-
CASRERDSFQIANSPLHF,TGTGCCAGCAGGGAACGGGACAGTTTTCAAATCGCAAATTCACCCCTCCACTTT,TRBV2,-,TRBJ1-6,TRBD1